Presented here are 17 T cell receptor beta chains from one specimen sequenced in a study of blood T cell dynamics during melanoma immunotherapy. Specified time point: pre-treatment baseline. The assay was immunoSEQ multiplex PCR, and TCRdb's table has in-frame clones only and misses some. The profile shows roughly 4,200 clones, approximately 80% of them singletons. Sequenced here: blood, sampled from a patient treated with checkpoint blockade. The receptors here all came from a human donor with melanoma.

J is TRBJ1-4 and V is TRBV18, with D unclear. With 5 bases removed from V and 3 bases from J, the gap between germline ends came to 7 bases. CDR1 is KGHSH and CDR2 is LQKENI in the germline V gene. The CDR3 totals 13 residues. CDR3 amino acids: CASSSGANEKLFF. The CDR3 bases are TGTGCCAGCTCATCAGGAGCTAATGAAAAACTGTTTTTT.

The CDR3, as DNA: TGTGCCAGCAGCTTAGCGGCAGGCACTGAAGCTTTCTTT. This codes for CASSLAAGTEAFF. The chain employs TRBV7-9 and TRBJ1-1; D remains ambiguous. The CDR3 has 13 residues. Germline-derived CDR1 and CDR2 are SEHNR and FQNEAQ (reference sequence). Trimming stripped 0 bases from V and 4 bases from J, with 6 bases between.

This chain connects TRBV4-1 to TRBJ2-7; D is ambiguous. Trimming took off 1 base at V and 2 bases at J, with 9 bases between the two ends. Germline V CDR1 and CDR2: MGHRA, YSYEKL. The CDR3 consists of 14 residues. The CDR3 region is CASSQGPAAYEQYF. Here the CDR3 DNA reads TGCGCCAGCAGCCAAGGACCCGCAGCCTACGAGCAGTACTTC.

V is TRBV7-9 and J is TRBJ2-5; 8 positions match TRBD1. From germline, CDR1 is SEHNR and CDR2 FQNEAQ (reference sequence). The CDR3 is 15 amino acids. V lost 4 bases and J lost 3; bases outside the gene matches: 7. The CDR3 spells CASSSGGRREETQYF. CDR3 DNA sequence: TGTGCCAGCAGCTCAGGGGGCCGCCGGGAAGAGACCCAGTACTTC.

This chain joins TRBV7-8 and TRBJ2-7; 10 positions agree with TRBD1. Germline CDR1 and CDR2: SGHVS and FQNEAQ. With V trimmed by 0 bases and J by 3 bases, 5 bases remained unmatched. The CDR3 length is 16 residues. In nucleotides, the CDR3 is TGTGCCAGCAGCTTAGCCAGGACAGGGGGAATCTACGAGCAGTACTTC. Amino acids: CASSLARTGGIYEQYF. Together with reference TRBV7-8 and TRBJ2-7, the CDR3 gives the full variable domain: GAGVSQSPRYKVAKRGQDVALRCDPISGHVSLFWYQQALGQGPEFLTYFQNEAQLDKSGLPSDRFFAERPEGSVSTLKIQRTQQEDSAVYLCASSLARTGGIYEQYFGPGTRLTVT.

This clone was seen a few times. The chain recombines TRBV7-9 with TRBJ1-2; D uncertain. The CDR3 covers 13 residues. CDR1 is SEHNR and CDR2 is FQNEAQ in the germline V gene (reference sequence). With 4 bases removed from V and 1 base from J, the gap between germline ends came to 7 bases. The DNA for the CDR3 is TGTGCCAGCAGCTCGACTAGTAACTATGGCTACACCTTC. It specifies CASSSTSNYGYTF.

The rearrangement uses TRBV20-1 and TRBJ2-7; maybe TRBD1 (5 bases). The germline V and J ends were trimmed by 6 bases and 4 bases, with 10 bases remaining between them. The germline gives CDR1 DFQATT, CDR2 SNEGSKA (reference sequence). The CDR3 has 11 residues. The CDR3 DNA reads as TGCAGTGCACAGGACATTTACGAGCAGTACTTC. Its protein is CSAQDIYEQYF.

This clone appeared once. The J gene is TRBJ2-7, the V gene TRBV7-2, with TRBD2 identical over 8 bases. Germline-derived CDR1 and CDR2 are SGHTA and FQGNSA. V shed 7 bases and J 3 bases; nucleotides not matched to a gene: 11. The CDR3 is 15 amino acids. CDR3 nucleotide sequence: TGTGCCAGCACGCTAAACCTTGCGGGGGGCTACGAGCAGTACTTC. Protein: CASTLNLAGGYEQYF.

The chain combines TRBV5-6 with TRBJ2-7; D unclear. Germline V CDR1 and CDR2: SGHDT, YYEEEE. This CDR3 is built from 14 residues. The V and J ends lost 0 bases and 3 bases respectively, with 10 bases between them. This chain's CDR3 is CASSLGATYYEQYF. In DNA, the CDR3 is TGTGCCAGCAGCTTGGGGGCTACCTACTACGAGCAGTACTTC.

The CDR3, as DNA: TGTGCCAGCAGCTCGGGGGACAGGAACACTGAAGCTTTCTTT. Protein product: CASSSGDRNTEAFF. The genes are TRBV13 and TRBJ1-1; 7 positions match TRBD1. V was pared by 4 bases and J by 1 base, with 3 bases of the junction left unmatched. CDR1 is PRHDT and CDR2 is FYEKMQ in the germline V gene (reference sequence). The CDR3 runs to 14 residues.

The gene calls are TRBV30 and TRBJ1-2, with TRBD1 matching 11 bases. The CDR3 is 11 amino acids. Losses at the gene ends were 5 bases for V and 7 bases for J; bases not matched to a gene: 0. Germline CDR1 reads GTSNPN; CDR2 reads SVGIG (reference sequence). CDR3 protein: CAWGTGGGYTF. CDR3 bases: TGTGCCTGGGGGACAGGGGGTGGCTACACCTTC. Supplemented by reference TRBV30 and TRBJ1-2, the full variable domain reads SQTIHQWPATLVQPVGSPLSLECTVEGTSNPNLYWYRQAAGRGLQLLFYSVGIGQISSEVPQNLSASRPQDRQFILSSKKLLLSDSGFYLCAWGTGGGYTFGSGTRLTVV.

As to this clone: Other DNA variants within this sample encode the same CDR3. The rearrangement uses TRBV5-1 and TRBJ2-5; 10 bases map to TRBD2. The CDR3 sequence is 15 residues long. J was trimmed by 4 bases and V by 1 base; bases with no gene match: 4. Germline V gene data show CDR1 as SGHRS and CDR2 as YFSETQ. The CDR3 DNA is TGCGCCAGCAGCTTGACTAGCGGGGAAGGAGAGACCCAGTACTTC. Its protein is CASSLTSGEGETQYF. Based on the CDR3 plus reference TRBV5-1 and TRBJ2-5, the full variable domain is KAGVTQTPRYLIKTRGQQVTLSCSPISGHRSVSWYQQTPGQGLQFLFEYFSETQRNKGNFPGRFSGRQFSNSRSEMNVSTLELGDSALYLCASSLTSGEGETQYFGPGTRLLVL.

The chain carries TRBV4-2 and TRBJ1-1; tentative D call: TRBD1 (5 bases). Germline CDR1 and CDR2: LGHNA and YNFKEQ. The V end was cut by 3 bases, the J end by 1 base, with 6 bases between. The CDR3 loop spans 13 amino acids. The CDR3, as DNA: TGTGCCAGCAGCCAGGGGGGGAACACTGAAGCTTTCTTT. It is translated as CASSQGGNTEAFF.

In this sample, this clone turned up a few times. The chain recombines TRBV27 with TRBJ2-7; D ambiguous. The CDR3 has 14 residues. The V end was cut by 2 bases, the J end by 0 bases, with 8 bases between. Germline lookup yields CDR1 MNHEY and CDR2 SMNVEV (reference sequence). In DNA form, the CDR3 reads TGTGCCAGCAGTTTACGTGAAAGCTCCTACGAGCAGTACTTC. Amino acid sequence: CASSLRESSYEQYF.

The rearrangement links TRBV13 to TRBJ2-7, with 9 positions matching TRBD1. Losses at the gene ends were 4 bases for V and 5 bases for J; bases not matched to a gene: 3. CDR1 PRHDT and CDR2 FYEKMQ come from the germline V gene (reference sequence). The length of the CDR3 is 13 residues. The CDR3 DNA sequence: TGTGCCAGCAGCTGGACAGGGGCCAACGAGCAGTACTTC. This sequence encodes CASSWTGANEQYF.

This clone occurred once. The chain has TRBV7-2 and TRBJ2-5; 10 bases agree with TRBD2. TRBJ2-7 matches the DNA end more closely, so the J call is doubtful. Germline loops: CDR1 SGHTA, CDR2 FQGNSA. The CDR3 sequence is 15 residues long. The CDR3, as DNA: TGTGCCAGCAGCCTCCATAGCGGGGGGCAAGCCGAGCAGTACTTC. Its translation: CASSLHSGGQAEQYF.

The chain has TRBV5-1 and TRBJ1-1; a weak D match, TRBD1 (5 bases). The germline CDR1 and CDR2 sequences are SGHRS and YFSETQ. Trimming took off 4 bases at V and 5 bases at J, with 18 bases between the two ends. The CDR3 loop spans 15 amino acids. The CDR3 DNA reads TGCGCCAGCAGCCTGGGACGGACTTATGGGACTGAAGCTTTCTTT. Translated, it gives CASSLGRTYGTEAFF.